These 30 T cell receptor beta chains share one sample of origin, sequenced in a study of CD4 and CD8 cells across lung adenocarcinoma regions. TCRdb re-derived calls from the PCR reads in MiXCR, one entry per CDR3 protein. Of around 25,000 distinct CDR3 sequences listed, almost 50% are singletons. The sample taken for sequencing was CD8+ T cells from the center of a lung tumor. Receptors were obtained from a male donor with lung adenocarcinoma. The CD4 and CD8 labels of this study may be unreliable.

This clonotype was seen many times. A read error may account for a junction end that differs from germline. The V and J genes are TRBV6-1 and TRBJ2-1, with TRBD2 matching over 9 bases. Germline assignment: CDR1 MNHNS and CDR2 SASEGT. This CDR3 is 14 amino acids long. CDR3 DNA sequence: TGTGCCAGCAGGGAAGCGGGAGGCAACAATGAGCAGTTCTTC. Translation: CASREAGGNNEQFF.

In the case of this clonotype: One end of the junction fails to match germline, which may point to a read error. This chain uses TRBV27 with TRBJ2-5; possible D gene TRBD1, 6 bases. The CDR3 loop spans 11 amino acids. Looked up from germline, CDR1 is MNHEY and CDR2 is SMNVEV (reference sequence). Written as DNA, the CDR3 is TGTGCCATTAGGCAGGGGTCTGCGCAGTATTTC. Its translation: CAIRQGSAQYF.

The chain couples TRBV6-1 to TRBJ2-7; a possible D gene is TRBD1 (5 bases). V lost 3 bases, J lost 9 bases, and 9 bases lay in between. Germline V CDR1 and CDR2: MNHNS, SASEGT. This CDR3 region has 11 residues. The CDR3 loop reads CASSDRVGQYF. CDR3 DNA sequence: TGTGCCAGCAGTGACAGGGTGGGGCAGTACTTC.

The V and J genes are TRBV6-1 and TRBJ1-4; D possibly corresponds to TRBD1 (6 bases). The germline CDR1 and CDR2 sequences are MNHNS and SASEGT. CDR3 size: 14 residues. The V end was cut by 0 bases, the J end by 10 bases, with 12 bases between. As DNA, the CDR3 is TGTGCCAGCAGTGAAGCCAGGGACACGGGAAAACTGTTTTTT. Protein: CASSEARDTGKLFF.

In the case of this clonotype: At one end the junction does not follow the germline gene, possibly because of a read error. The genes are TRBV6-1 and TRBJ2-1; D is possibly TRBD2 (7 bases). From germline, CDR1 is MNHNS and CDR2 SASEGT. The CDR3 extends over 16 amino acids. CDR3: CASGGAGGRVRETQYF. CDR3 nucleotide sequence: TGTGCCAGCGGGGGGGCCGGGGGCCGGGTCCGGGAGACGCAGTATTTC.

This clonotype was seen a single time. This sequence joins TRBV6-4 and TRBJ2-1; unclear D gene. Germline CDR1 reads MRHNA; CDR2 reads SNTAGT. V was cut by 2 bases and J by 8 bases, with 13 bases left in between. The CDR3 loop spans 14 amino acids. CDR3 in amino acids: CASSDPSLSDEQFF. The CDR3 DNA reads TGTGCCAGCAGTGACCCCTCCTTGTCGGATGAGCAGTTCTTC.

On this clonotype itself: One end of the junction is discordant with germline, which a read error may explain. The rearrangement uses TRBV6-1 and TRBJ2-3; perhaps TRBD1 as D (6 bases). Germline CDR1 MNHNS, CDR2 SASEGT. The CDR3 extends over 15 amino acids. The DNA of the CDR3 is TGTGCCAGCAGTGCAGGGGAGCGAGGCAAAGACATGCAGTACTTT. The encoded protein is CASSAGERGKDMQYF.

This clonotype has ten or more counts. V usage is TRBV12-3 or TRBV12-4 and J usage is TRBJ2-1; tentatively, D is TRBD2 (6 bases). The J call may be wrong; the DNA end is better matched by TRBJ2-7. The CDR3 consists of 12 residues. The CDR3 DNA sequence: TGTGCCAGCAGACCCCAGGGAGGCGAGCAGTACTTC. Translation: CASRPQGGEQYF.

With regard to this clonotype: This CDR3 is missing its conserved last phenylalanine or tryptophan, likely due to a read error. The DNA is left out, because the CDR3 cannot be placed on it with certainty; the CDR3 is given as TCRdb lists it. The gene calls are TRBV27 and TRBJ2-5; the table gives TRBD1 as D, unverified against the DNA. Germline V gene data show CDR1 as MNHEY and CDR2 as SMNVEV (reference sequence). 15 amino acids form the CDR3, both terminal residues included. CDR3: CASSLLMGGQESQFL.

By its share, this clonotype is medium-sized. V usage is TRBV6-5 and J usage is TRBJ2-3; no firm D call. Trimming pared 6 bases from V and 3 bases from J, leaving 10 bases between. The CDR3 loop spans 13 amino acids. Germline V gene sequence: CDR1 MNHEY, CDR2 SVGAGI. CDR3 sequence reads: CASRVPGTDTQYF. The CDR3 DNA is TGTGCCAGCAGAGTTCCGGGTACAGATACGCAGTATTTT.

This clonotype was recorded many times. The rearrangement joins TRBV6-5 to TRBJ2-5; D is unresolved. CDR3 length: 14 amino acids. V was clipped by 0 bases and J by 2 bases, with 7 bases between them. CDR1 is MNHEY, CDR2 SVGAGI, per germline. The CDR3 spells CASSYSVGQETQYF. The CDR3 DNA reads as TGTGCCAGCAGTTACTCCGTGGGACAAGAGACCCAGTACTTC.

This chain joins TRBV6-7 and TRBJ2-5; maybe TRBD2 (7 bases). TRBV6-7 is marked as an open reading frame, function uncertain. The ends were cut back, 0 bases at V and 0 bases at J, with 17 bases in the middle. The CDR3 runs 18 residues. The CDR3: CASSYSGRGGRDQETQYF. The CDR3, as DNA: TGTGCCAGCAGTTACTCGGGGCGCGGGGGCCGGGACCAAGAGACCCAGTACTTC.

This clonotype was counted many times. The CDR3 DNA is TGCGCCAGCAGTCCCGGGACAAACACCGGGGAGCTGTTTTTT. Amino acid sequence: CASSPGTNTGELFF. This chain uses TRBV10-1 with TRBJ2-2; perhaps TRBD1 as D (6 bases). CDR3 length equals 14 residues. Germline-derived CDR1 and CDR2 are WNHNN and SYGVQD (reference sequence). Trimming removed 5 bases from V and 2 bases from J, with 9 bases in between.

The genes are TRBV10-3 and TRBJ2-3; TRBD1 might be the D (6 bases). Gene TRBJ2-7 matches the end of the DNA better, so the J call may be wrong. CDR3 length equals 13 residues. Germline V gene lookup returns CDR1 ENHRY and CDR2 SYGVKD. The CDR3 region has the DNA TGTGCCGTTATGAGACAGGACTCCTACGAGCAGTACGTC. This sequence encodes CAVMRQDSYEQYV.

This clonotype was seen more than once but under ten times. A single base separates this from a much larger clone, so it may be a read error. The chain carries TRBV27 and TRBJ2-1; D gene uncertain. The DNA matches TRBJ2-7 better at its end, which makes the J call doubtful. The CDR3 has 13 residues. Germline assignment: CDR1 MNHEY and CDR2 SMNVEV (reference sequence). CDR3 region: CANSSSRINEQYF. Written as DNA, the CDR3 is TGTGCCAACAGTTCCAGTAGGATTAACGAGCAGTACTTC.

This clonotype was picked up one time. The V call is TRBV24-1, the J call TRBJ2-5; the D is unclear. The closer fit of TRBJ2-1 to the DNA end suggests the J call may be wrong. The CDR3 runs 12 residues. Looked up from germline, CDR1 is KGHDR and CDR2 is SFDVKD. The CDR3 is CATSDSHRKQFF. In nucleotides, the CDR3 is TGTGCCACCAGTGATTCACACCGGAAGCAGTTCTTC.

V usage is TRBV25-1 and J usage is TRBJ1-2; unclear D gene. V was trimmed by 6 bases and J by 8 bases, leaving 19 bases between them. Germline-derived CDR1 and CDR2 are MGHDK and SYGVNS. CDR3 size: 14 residues. The CDR3 region is CASSGGPPTYGYTF. The CDR3 DNA reads as TGTGCCAGCAGCGGCGGACCACCCACTTACGGCTACACCTTC.

This clonotype was seen many times. The chain carries TRBV12-3 or TRBV12-4 and TRBJ1-2; D possibly corresponds to TRBD1 (5 bases). This CDR3 region has 15 residues. The germline V and J ends were trimmed by 1 base and 6 bases, with 15 bases remaining between them. The DNA for the CDR3 is TGTGCCAGCAGTTTAGGGGGGTCGGGGACGGATGGCTACACCTTC. Its translation is CASSLGGSGTDGYTF.

This sequence joins TRBV6-1 and TRBJ1-5; D is undetermined. Trimming left V 3 bases short and J 3 bases short, with 15 bases between. Germline CDR1 and CDR2: MNHNS and SASEGT. There are 16 residues in the CDR3. The CDR3 loop is CASSDDIGRVNQPQHF. CDR3 coding DNA: TGTGCCAGCAGTGATGACATAGGACGGGTCAATCAGCCCCAGCATTTT.

Remarks on this clonotype: A junction end diverges from the germline sequence, so it may reflect a read error. J is TRBJ2-3 and V is TRBV10-3, with D possibly called TRBD1 or TRBD2 (6 bases each). Germline V lookup: CDR1 ENHRY, CDR2 SYGVKD. This CDR3 spans 14 amino acids. In nucleotides, the CDR3 is TGTGCCGGGCTCGGGGGCGGCCCCGGAGATACGCAGTACTTT. This sequence encodes CAGLGGGPGDTQYF.

The V call is TRBV6-1, the J call TRBJ2-3; 7 nucleotides match TRBD1. Germline-derived CDR1 and CDR2 are MNHNS and SASEGT. The CDR3 is 14 amino acids. The V gene end was trimmed by 6 bases and the J gene end by 6 bases; junction bases not matched to a gene: 9. CDR3 sequence: CASSAPTGADTQYF. In DNA form, the CDR3 reads TGTGCCAGCAGCGCACCCACAGGGGCCGATACGCAGTATTTT.

Notes on this clonotype: The junction departs from germline at one end; a sequencing error may be responsible. This chain connects TRBV6-1 to TRBJ2-3; 10 bases match TRBD1. Germline-derived CDR1 and CDR2 are MNHNS and SASEGT. This CDR3 is 16 amino acids long. CDR3 residues: CASREAGTGDEETQYF. The CDR3 region has the DNA TGTGCCAGCAGGGAAGCCGGGACAGGGGATGAGGAGACCCAGTATTTT.

This clonotype was seen at least ten times. The chain couples TRBV6-1 to TRBJ2-4; no clear D gene. V shed 6 bases and J shed 1 base, with 10 bases lying between them. The V gene's germline CDR1 is MNHNS and CDR2 SASEGT. This CDR3 is 14 amino acids long. The CDR3: CASRDGDAKNIQYF. CDR3 nucleotide sequence: TGTGCCAGCAGGGATGGGGATGCCAAAAACATTCAGTACTTC.

The chain has TRBV7-2 and TRBJ2-5; D ambiguous. Per the germline V gene, CDR1 is SGHTA and CDR2 is FQGNSA. The germline V and J ends were trimmed by 5 bases and 0 bases, with 7 bases remaining between them. There are 13 residues in the CDR3. The CDR3: CASSLADQETQYF. The CDR3 nucleotides read TGTGCCAGCAGCCTCGCAGACCAAGAGACCCAGTACTTC.

This clonotype showed up many times. The J gene is TRBJ2-1, the V gene TRBV11-2; no clear D gene. Germline V gives CDR1 SGHAT, CDR2 FQNNGV. This CDR3 is built from 13 residues. V shed 0 bases and J shed 9 bases, with 9 bases lying between them. CDR3 in DNA: TGTGCCAGCAGCTTAGAGCCCCCTGGTGAGCAGTTCTTC. Encoded protein: CASSLEPPGEQFF.

This clonotype has ten or more counts. The chain recombines TRBV12-3 or TRBV12-4 with TRBJ2-1, with 7 bases lining up with TRBD1. After removal of 3 bases from V and 4 bases from J, the junction contained 0 bases not matched to a gene. There are 13 residues in the CDR3. DNA of the CDR3: TGTGCCAGCAGTTTGGGACAGTACAATGAGCAGTTCTTC. Protein product: CASSLGQYNEQFF.

The rearrangement uses TRBV6-1 and TRBJ2-3; possible D gene TRBD1, 6 bases. With the DNA end fitting TRBJ2-7 better, the J assignment may be wrong. The CDR3 runs to 12 residues. Germline loops: CDR1 MNHNS, CDR2 SASEGT. The CDR3 region is CASSGTEETQYF. DNA for the CDR3: TGTGCCAGCAGTGGGACAGAGGAGACGCAGTACTTC.

This clonotype was detected only once. At one boundary the junction diverges from the germline segment, which might be a read error. V and J are TRBV6-1 and TRBJ2-4; D possibly corresponds to TRBD2 (7 bases). Germline CDR1 and CDR2: MNHNS and SASEGT. CDR3 length equals 14 residues. Here the CDR3 reads CGSTGAGAKNTQYF. CDR3 nucleotide sequence: TGTGGCAGCACGGGGGCGGGAGCCAAAAACACGCAGTACTTC.

V gene TRBV11-2 combines with J gene TRBJ2-3; D possibly uses TRBD1 or TRBD2 (5 bases each). V was pared by 7 bases and J by 4 bases, with 12 bases between. CDR3 length: 13 residues. Germline V gives CDR1 SGHAT, CDR2 FQNNGV. CDR3: CASTPRGPDTQYF. CDR3 nucleotide sequence: TGTGCCAGCACCCCTCGGGGCCCAGATACGCAGTATTTT. The variable domain in full, completed from reference TRBV11-2 and TRBJ2-3, reads EAGVAQSPRYKIIEKRQSVAFWCNPISGHATLYWYQQILGQGPKLLIQFQNNGVVDDSQLPKDRFSAERLKGVDSTLKIQPAKLEDSAVYLCASTPRGPDTQYFGPGTRLTVL.

The table lists this clonotype with many counts. The gene calls are TRBV6-5 and TRBJ2-3, with a tentative D call TRBD2 (6 bases). The CDR3 is 13 residues long. Germline V gives CDR1 MNHEY, CDR2 SVGAGI. V lost 5 bases and J 10 bases, leaving 16 bases between the germline ends. The CDR3 here is CASSRGDWDSQYF. CDR3 DNA sequence: TGTGCCAGCAGTAGAGGGGACTGGGATTCGCAGTATTTT.